This TCR beta chain was found in a study of blood T cell repertoires in COVID-19. Clones were sequenced by immunoSEQ multiplex PCR, and TCRdb holds only the in-frame ones, with some missing. The data contain roughly 250,000 clones, 70% to 90% of them singletons. The CDR3 spans 11 residues. Germline V lookup: CDR1 DFQATT, CDR2 SNEGSKA (reference sequence). V gave up 7 bases and J gave up 0 bases, with 6 bases separating them. This clonotype was obtained from a young woman who had recovered from COVID-19. The rearrangement uses TRBV20-1 and TRBJ1-1; D gene ambiguous. The sample comprised PBMCs or T cells enriched from blood (not recorded which). The chain's CDR3 is CSGWLNTEAFF. Here the CDR3 DNA reads TGCAGTGGTTGGCTGAACACTGAAGCTTTCTTT.